This record covers a single TCR beta chain. What it recognizes is unknown. The CDR3 totals 15 residues. Germline trimming cut 6 bases from V and 2 bases from J; bases unmatched to any gene: 10. CDR1 and CDR2 (germline): WSHSY, SAAADI. This sample is drawn from a study of shared clonotypes between healthy human individuals. The study's findings and limits: Relative to clonotypes present in all four donors, those not shared had lower generation probabilities. Sequencing depth was a factor that was expected to affect clonotype sharing among donors. Naive subsets tended to show greater estimated richness than memory subsets.

Several immunoSEQ 96-well plates shared each subset's DNA, each plate a replicate. Profiled with immunoSEQ multiplex PCR; TCRdb holds only in-frame clones, not every one. The data contain a few million clones, nearly 97% of them singletons. The clonotype was recovered from a man aged 18 to 29 in good health. The J gene is TRBJ2-7, the V gene TRBV10-2; 7 nucleotides align to TRBD1. Sequencing was done on a sample of naive CD4+ T cells sorted from blood. Stated subset: CD45RA+ positively selected. The CDR3 DNA follows: TGCGCCAGCAGAGAGACAGGGCTATCAGCCTACGAGCAGTACTTC. Its protein product is CASRETGLSAYEQYF.